Shown below are 23 T cell receptor beta chains from a single sample sequenced in a study of identical twins. TCRdb reanalysed the 5' RACE reads using MiXCR and keeps one entry per CDR3 protein. Of more than 200,000 distinct CDR3 sequences listed, roughly 10% are singletons. The sample comprised memory (CD45RO+) T cells sorted from blood. The receptors come from a woman aged 18-29 years in good health.

This clonotype was found many times. This chain connects TRBV5-1 to TRBJ1-1, with 11 bases fitting TRBD1. Germline loops: CDR1 SGHRS, CDR2 YFSETQ. The CDR3 is 15 residues long. Germline trimming cut 4 bases from V and 5 bases from J; bases unmatched to any gene: 7. DNA for the CDR3: TGCGCCAGCAGCATCGAGGACAGGGGGCGAACTGAAGCTTTCTTT. This gives the protein CASSIEDRGRTEAFF.

This clonotype was picked up many times. This sequence joins TRBV20-1 and TRBJ2-4; possible D gene TRBD2, 5 bases. V dropped 0 bases and J dropped 0 bases, with 12 bases sitting between them. Germline CDR1 reads DFQATT; CDR2 reads SNEGSKA (reference sequence). The CDR3 sequence is 16 residues long. The CDR3 sequence: CSARDKGRLAKNIQYF. As DNA, the CDR3 is TGCAGTGCTAGAGATAAAGGGAGATTAGCCAAAAACATTCAGTACTTC.

This clonotype was counted many times. The chain links TRBV7-9 to TRBJ2-2; no definite D call. Trimming pared 5 bases from V and 4 bases from J, leaving 14 bases between. The germline CDR1 and CDR2 sequences are SEHNR and FQNEAQ (reference sequence). There are 15 residues in the CDR3. Written as DNA, the CDR3 is TGTGCCAGCAGCCTCAGTGAGCTCTCCACCGGGGAGCTGTTTTTT. As protein: CASSLSELSTGELFF.

The gene calls are TRBV7-8 and TRBJ1-1, with D uncertain. The V gene's germline CDR1 is SGHVS and CDR2 FQNEAQ. The ends were cut back, 5 bases at V and 0 bases at J, with 10 bases in the middle. The CDR3 is 14 amino acids. CDR3 protein: CASSPRDVNTEAFF. Written as DNA, the CDR3 is TGTGCCAGCAGCCCCAGAGATGTGAACACTGAAGCTTTCTTT.

Many counts were recorded for this clonotype. The gene calls are TRBV11-3 and TRBJ1-1, with D maybe TRBD1 (5 bases). CDR3 length: 15 residues. Trimming took off 1 base at V and 7 bases at J, with 16 bases between the two ends. The germline CDR1 and CDR2 sequences are SGHNT and YENEEA. CDR3 amino acids: CASSLGVLGGLEAFF. The CDR3 nucleotides read TGTGCCAGCAGCTTAGGGGTCCTGGGGGGTCTTGAAGCTTTCTTT. Full variable domain (rest looked up from reference TRBV11-3 and TRBJ1-1): EAGVVQSPRYKIIEKKQPVAFWCNPISGHNTLYWYLQNLGQGPELLIRYENEEAVDDSQLPKDRFSAERLKGVDSTLKIQPAELGDSAVYLCASSLGVLGGLEAFFGQGTRLTVV.

This clonotype has at least ten counts. V is TRBV20-1 and J is TRBJ1-5, with D possibly TRBD1 on 5 matching bases. V shed 3 bases and J shed 1 base, with 10 bases lying between them. CDR1 DFQATT and CDR2 SNEGSKA come from the germline V gene (reference sequence). This CDR3 comprises 14 residues. DNA for the CDR3: TGCAGTGCTAGGTACGGGGGAAGCAATCAGCCCCAGCATTTT. Its protein product is CSARYGGSNQPQHF.

In its sample, this clonotype was seen many times. The genes are TRBV6-2 or TRBV6-3 and TRBJ1-1; D is ambiguous. This CDR3 spans 13 amino acids. Germline-derived CDR1 and CDR2 are MNHEY and SVGEGT. The V and J ends lost 7 bases and 4 bases respectively, with 13 bases between them. This CDR3 reads CASIRPLGTEAFF. The CDR3 region has the DNA TGTGCCAGCATCCGGCCCCTGGGCACTGAAGCTTTCTTT.

In this sample, this clonotype turned up many times. The chain joins TRBV20-1 to TRBJ2-1; D is ambiguous. CDR3 size: 12 residues. Germline-derived CDR1 and CDR2 are DFQATT and SNEGSKA (reference sequence). V was trimmed by 2 bases and J by 9 bases, leaving 11 bases between them. The CDR3 DNA reads as TGCAGTGCTAGACGTCAGGATGTTGAGCAGTTCTTC. It codes for CSARRQDVEQFF.

This clonotype was observed a handful of times. This sequence joins TRBV7-8 and TRBJ2-5; D is ambiguous. V was clipped by 8 bases and J by 5 bases, with 12 bases between them. Germline values: CDR1 SGHVS, CDR2 FQNEAQ. The CDR3 loop spans 12 amino acids. The CDR3 coding sequence is TGTGCCAGCTCCCCGCTTACGGAGACCCAGTACTTC. Residues: CASSPLTETQYF.

The V and J genes are TRBV6-5 and TRBJ2-1; the match to TRBD1 covers 7 bases. Germline loops: CDR1 MNHEY, CDR2 SVGAGI. The CDR3 consists of 15 residues. V lost 2 bases and J lost 3; bases outside the gene matches: 4. As DNA, the CDR3 is TGTGCCAGCAGTTACCGTCCAGGGGGCTACAATGAGCAGTTCTTC. This gives the protein CASSYRPGGYNEQFF.

This clonotype was seen at least ten times. This chain uses TRBV24-1 with TRBJ2-1; 10 nucleotides line up with TRBD2. The CDR3 spans 17 residues. Germline V lookup: CDR1 KGHDR, CDR2 SFDVKD. Unmatched junction bases numbered 9, after V lost 3 bases and J lost 5 bases. In DNA form, the CDR3 reads TGTGCCACCAGTGATAGGAGTATAGCGGGAGGTCACAATGAGCAGTTCTTC. This sequence encodes CATSDRSIAGGHNEQFF.

This sequence joins TRBV6-5 and TRBJ1-4; D is uncertain. Between the trimmed V and J ends, which lost 3 bases and 5 bases, there was a span of 10 bases. Germline V CDR1 and CDR2: MNHEY, SVGAGI. The CDR3 sequence is 14 residues long. CDR3 sequence reads: CASSYTDGNEKLFF. Here the CDR3 DNA reads TGTGCCAGCAGTTATACAGACGGAAATGAAAAACTGTTTTTT.

A few counts support this clonotype. The V gene is TRBV20-1, the J gene TRBJ1-4, with D perhaps matching TRBD1 (5 bases). The V end lost 6 bases, the J end lost 6 bases, and 14 bases lay between the germline ends. Germline V CDR1 and CDR2: DFQATT, SNEGSKA (reference sequence). This CDR3 has 13 amino acids. CDR3 sequence: CSAWGGRDEKLFF. Here the CDR3 DNA reads TGCAGTGCCTGGGGGGGACGGGATGAAAAACTGTTTTTT.

CDR3 region: CASSLRRVPNEQFF. The DNA of the CDR3 is TGTGCCAGCAGCTTACGGAGGGTCCCCAATGAGCAGTTCTTC. The rearrangement joins TRBV7-9 to TRBJ2-1, with D perhaps matching TRBD2 (6 bases). Trimming shortened V by 2 bases and J by 6 bases, and 11 bases separated the two germline ends. The germline V gene encodes CDR1 SEHNR and CDR2 FQNEAQ (reference sequence). The CDR3 length is 14 residues.

The chain joins TRBV7-9 to TRBJ1-1; tentative D call: TRBD1 (5 bases). V was shortened by 2 bases and J by 7 bases, with 11 bases between the two germline ends. The CDR3 is 13 residues long. Per the germline V gene, CDR1 is SEHNR and CDR2 is FQNEAQ (reference sequence). DNA of the CDR3: TGTGCCAGCAGCTTATGGGGGACGGATGAAGCTTTCTTT. Amino acid sequence: CASSLWGTDEAFF.

This clonotype was seen repeatedly, ten times or more. The genes are TRBV7-2 and TRBJ2-5, with D tentatively TRBD1 (6 bases). The CDR3 sequence is 13 residues long. V gave up 6 bases and J gave up 5 bases, with 13 bases separating them. Germline assignment: CDR1 SGHTA and CDR2 FQGNSA. The CDR3 loop is CASRSQGGETQYF. The CDR3 DNA reads as TGTGCCAGCAGGTCCCAAGGGGGTGAGACCCAGTACTTC.

This clonotype has a handful of counts. As DNA, the CDR3 is TGTGCCATCAGTGACCAACTAGCGGGTTTTGGCAATGAGCAGTTCTTC. Encoded protein: CAISDQLAGFGNEQFF. The chain recombines TRBV10-3 with TRBJ2-1, with 9 bases lining up with TRBD2. V shed 3 bases, J shed 6 bases, and the junction held 9 bases outside the gene matches. Germline V gives CDR1 ENHRY, CDR2 SYGVKD. The CDR3 has 16 amino acids.

This clonotype was seen a handful of times. The genes are TRBV4-3 and TRBJ2-7; 11 bases agree with TRBD1. The CDR3 is 15 residues long. The ends lost 0 bases at V and 10 bases at J; junction bases unmatched: 8. Germline V gives CDR1 LGHNA, CDR2 YSLEER. This CDR3 reads CASSQEAGTGGNQYF. The CDR3 DNA reads as TGCGCCAGCAGCCAAGAGGCCGGGACAGGGGGTAACCAGTACTTC.

This clonotype was seen many times. The chain links TRBV9 to TRBJ2-3; D is perhaps TRBD1 or TRBD2 (6 bases each). V lost 4 bases to trimming and J lost 4 bases, with 19 bases between them. Germline V gene lookup returns CDR1 SGDLS and CDR2 YYNGEE. The CDR3 runs 16 residues. The DNA for the CDR3 is TGTGCCAGCAGCACTCCGATGGGGGGCTTGTCAGATACGCAGTATTTT. It translates to CASSTPMGGLSDTQYF.

This clonotype showed up just a few times. V usage is TRBV5-1 and J usage is TRBJ2-2; D gene uncertain. CDR3 length: 15 amino acids. The V end lost 1 base, the J end lost 4 bases, and 11 bases lay between the germline ends. Looked up from germline, CDR1 is SGHRS and CDR2 is YFSETQ. The chain's CDR3 is CASSLLGVATGELFF. The CDR3 DNA sequence: TGCGCCAGCAGCTTGCTTGGGGTCGCCACCGGGGAGCTGTTTTTT.

This clonotype was detected many times. The genes are TRBV29-1 and TRBJ2-1; TRBD2 aligns across 12 bases. The CDR3 totals 15 residues. J lost 10 bases, V lost 6 bases, and 13 bases had no gene match. The germline CDR1 and CDR2 sequences are SQVTM and ANQGSEA. Here the CDR3 reads CSVVGTSGSGWEQFF. In DNA form, the CDR3 reads TGCAGCGTCGTAGGGACTAGCGGGTCGGGCTGGGAGCAGTTCTTC.

V usage is TRBV2 and J usage is TRBJ2-7; D gene unclear. Looked up from germline, CDR1 is SNHLY and CDR2 is FYNNEI. This CDR3 is built from 13 residues. Trimming stripped 3 bases from V and 2 bases from J, with 8 bases between. CDR3 bases: TGTGCCAGCAGTGAGGGCATGGCCTACGAGCAGTACTTC. It codes for CASSEGMAYEQYF. The full variable domain, rest sourced from reference TRBV2 and TRBJ2-7, is EPEVTQTPSHQVTQMGQEVILRCVPISNHLYFYWYRQILGQKVEFLVSFYNNEISEKSEIFDDQFSVERPDGSNFTLKIRSTKLEDSAMYFCASSEGMAYEQYFGPGTRLTVT.

This clonotype appeared a few times. This chain joins TRBV13 and TRBJ2-1; a weak D match, TRBD2 (6 bases). Germline V CDR1 and CDR2: PRHDT, FYEKMQ (reference sequence). Trimming removed 1 base from V and 0 bases from J, with 16 bases in between. The CDR3 runs 18 residues. The CDR3 DNA sequence: TGTGCCAGCAGCTTAGCCCCGAGGCGGGGCCGCTCCTACAATGAGCAGTTCTTC. It yields the protein CASSLAPRRGRSYNEQFF. Complete variable domain (other parts from reference TRBV13 and TRBJ2-1): AAGVIQSPRHLIKEKRETATLKCYPIPRHDTVYWYQQGPGQDPQFLISFYEKMQSDKGSIPDRFSAQQFSDYHSELNMSSLELGDSALYFCASSLAPRRGRSYNEQFFGPGTRLTVL.